These T cell receptor beta chains were read from a single sample in a study of blood T cell repertoires in COVID-19. Clones were read by immunoSEQ multiplex PCR, and TCRdb kept only the in-frame ones, dropping some. The repertoire holds 35,000 to 50,000 clones, with around 88% as singletons. The specimen sequenced was peripheral blood. The origin of the receptors is a human donor in a cohort sampled during active COVID-19. Both conserved end residues are part of each CDR3. D genes are given only for firm matches. Clone size appears in some rows only: once, few, many, or a class for an expanded clone.

D gene,clone size,V gene,J gene,CDR3 length,CDR3 DNA,CDR3 protein
NA,NA,TRBV7-6,TRBJ1-5,19,TGTGCCAGCAGCTTAGGGACAGAAGGCCCGGAACATAGCAATCAGCCCCAGCATTTT,CASSLGTEGPEHSNQPQHF
TRBD1,NA,TRBV6-5,TRBJ2-2,15,TGTGCCAGCAGTTACCGCAGGGGGTGGACCGGGGAGCTGTTTTTT,CASSYRRGWTGELFF
TRBD2,NA,TRBV6-6,TRBJ2-1,16,TGTGCCAGCAGCCTCCCGGGGAGCGGGGGAGGTGGTGAGCAGTTCTTC,CASSLPGSGGGGEQFF
TRBD2,NA,TRBV3-1/TRBV3-2,TRBJ2-3,16,TGTGCCAGCAGCCCCCTTGGCGCGGGAGGCCCAGATACGCAGTATTTT,CASSPLGAGGPDTQYF
NA,NA,TRBV5-6,TRBJ2-2,15,TGTGCCAGCAGCCCGTGGACAGCTAACACCGGGGAGCTGTTTTTT,CASSPWTANTGELFF
NA,NA,TRBV30,TRBJ2-7,15,TGTGCCTGGAGTTCCCCAGGGACTTTAGGTTTGGAGCAGTACTTC,CAWSSPGTLGLEQYF
NA,NA,TRBV19,TRBJ1-4,13,TGTGCCAGTAGTAACCTACGGGGTGAAAAACTGTTTTTT,CASSNLRGEKLFF
TRBD2,NA,TRBV28,TRBJ2-1,17,TGTGCCAGCAGTTTATCCGGGACTAGCGGGAGAGGAGATGAGCAGTTCTTC,CASSLSGTSGRGDEQFF
TRBD2,NA,TRBV7-8,TRBJ2-1,20,TGTGCCAGCAGCTTAGTCTCCGTGACTAGCGGGAGATTGGGGTACAATGAGCAGTTCTTC,CASSLVSVTSGRLGYNEQFF
NA,NA,TRBV28,TRBJ2-7,13,TGTGCCAGCAGTTTTCGGGGACATGATGTGCAGTACTTC,CASSFRGHDVQYF
NA,once,TRBV3-1/TRBV3-2,TRBJ1-5,12,TGTGCCAGCAGCCAAGGAGGACAGCCCCAGCATTTT,CASSQGGQPQHF
TRBD1,NA,TRBV5-4,TRBJ1-2,16,TGTGCCAGCAGCTCCGTACCCGGGACAGGGGGATATGGCTACACCTTC,CASSSVPGTGGYGYTF
TRBD2,NA,TRBV7-9,TRBJ2-3,14,TGTGCCAGCAGCACTCTAGCGGGGGCAGATACGCAGTATTTT,CASSTLAGADTQYF
TRBD2,NA,TRBV6-2/TRBV6-3,TRBJ2-1,17,TGTGCCAGCAGTTTCGGACTAGCGGGGTGGAGGGGCAATGAGCAGTTCTTC,CASSFGLAGWRGNEQFF
TRBD1,NA,TRBV28,TRBJ2-5,15,TGTGCCAGCAGGAGGGGCCAGGGGGTATTAGAGACCCAGTACTTC,CASRRGQGVLETQYF
TRBD1,NA,TRBV4-3,TRBJ1-6,17,TGCGCCAGCAGCCAAGATCATTCCCGGGACAGGCGGTCACCCCTCCACTTT,CASSQDHSRDRRSPLHF
NA,NA,TRBV27,TRBJ1-2,13,TGTGCCAGCAGTTTAGACAGATACTATGGCTACACCTTC,CASSLDRYYGYTF